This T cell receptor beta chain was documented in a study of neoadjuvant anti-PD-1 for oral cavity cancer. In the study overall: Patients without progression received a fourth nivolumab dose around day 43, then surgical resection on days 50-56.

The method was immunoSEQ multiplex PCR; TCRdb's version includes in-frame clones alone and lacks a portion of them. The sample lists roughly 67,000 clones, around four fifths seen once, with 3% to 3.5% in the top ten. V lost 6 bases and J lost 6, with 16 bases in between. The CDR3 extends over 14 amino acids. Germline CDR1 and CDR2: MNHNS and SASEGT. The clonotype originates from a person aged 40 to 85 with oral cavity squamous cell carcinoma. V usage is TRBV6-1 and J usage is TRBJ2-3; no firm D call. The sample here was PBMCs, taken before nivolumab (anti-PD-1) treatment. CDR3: CASSLPRPGDTQYF. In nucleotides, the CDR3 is TGTGCCAGCAGCCTTCCCCGTCCTGGGGATACGCAGTATTTT.